This T cell receptor beta chain was recovered during a study of blood T cell repertoires in COVID-19 (TCRdb year 2020). As for the study more broadly: The collaborator samples originated in the United States, Italy and Spain and spanned the acute and convalescent phases of COVID-19. The prospective study material was composed of cDNA or gDNA derived from T cells, B-cell-depleted T cells, or PBMCs. Deeply sampled blood TCRbeta repertoires from subjects exposed to, actively infected with, or recovered from COVID-19 were included in the dataset. A freely available public database, intended as a resource for researchers studying the immune response to SARS-CoV-2, is where the repertoires were released. The samples were drawn from two sources: the first 160 participants of the ongoing ImmuneRACE study, and over 1,000 subjects contributed by 6 global collaborators. The sample metadata nearly always contained a de-identified subject ID, COVID-19 status, age in years and sex. HLA class I and class II types, where available, came from metadata supplied by the sample provider rather than from assay-based typing. What the work shows at the level of the full study, not this receptor alone: How much clinical and demographic metadata was included differed by source and by participant, and the metadata was provided uncurated.

CDR1 and CDR2 are read off the germline V gene as SGHTA and FQGNSA. Here V drops 6 bases and J drops 1 base, and the junction holds 3 bases not matched to any gene. Counted from cysteine to phenylalanine, this CDR3 has 14 amino acids. This entry keeps only the CDR3 DNA: 42 bases, framed from base 1. Whole blood was collected in K2EDTA tubes by collaborating institutions according to the institutions' own protocols. Collaborator samples were shipped for TCRbeta analysis as frozen whole blood, isolated PBMCs, or DNA extracted from either sample type. The immunoSEQ Assay, a bias-controlled multiplex PCR, was used to amplify TCRbeta CDR3 regions from genomic DNA. The published analysis was carried out like this. Nucleated cell counts per sample were estimated from amplification of reference gene primers within the assay. To quantify the absolute abundance of each unique TCRbeta CDR3 rearrangement, sequence reads were collapsed and filtered. Productive Simpson clonality was computed per sample as the square root of Simpson's diversity index over productive rearrangements. Sourced from immuneACCESS, this table was stored by TCRdb with only in-frame sequences that have V and J called. A share of the clones is absent; for the studies checked, an unresolved V gene accounts for under half, and the remainder has no known explanation. V, J and clone size were drawn from that table, and D and trimming were deduced from the DNA. The sample table holds 88,000 or so clones, of which 65% to 90% were seen once. The ten largest clones take up approximately 3.9% of the sample.

This clone was observed a single time. Its recognized antigen is unknown. No much larger clone exists at a distance of one base, and base qualities are not known. The same CDR3 is also encoded by other DNA sequences in this sample. Sequencing was done on a sample of peripheral blood. The chain is encoded by TRBV7-2 joined to TRBJ2-5; 9 bases in between match TRBD2. The receptor comes from a man in his 60s with acute or convalescent COVID-19. At the DNA level, the sequence is TGTGCCAGCAGTCCTAGCGGGGTCCAAGAGACCCAGTACTTC. This sequence encodes CASSPSGVQETQYF.